The clone carrying this TCR beta chain was picked up many times. Each CDR3 protein gets one entry after TCRdb re-called the PCR reads with MiXCR. Among 97,000 or so distinct CDR3 sequences listed, 20% to 25% were seen once. The sample originates from a study of molecular identifiers for immune sequencing clone quantification. In germline, CDR1 is SGHKS, CDR2 YYEKEE (reference sequence). CDR3 length: 17 residues. The J segment lost 1 base and the V segment lost 4 bases, leaving 6 bases of the junction unmatched. The rearrangement joins TRBV5-5 to TRBJ2-2; 11 bases match TRBD2. Sequenced input: naive CD8+ T cells from blood, with Jurkat cell RNA spiked in. Sample subset: FACS-sorted CD8+CD4-CCR7+CD45RA+ naive T cells. The TCR was taken from a human donor in good health. Some libraries in this study had Jurkat cell RNA spiked in. CDR3 sequence reads: CASSRYLAGGNTGELFF. CDR3 nucleotide sequence: TGTGCCAGCAGCCGATATCTAGCGGGAGGGAACACCGGGGAGCTGTTTTTT.